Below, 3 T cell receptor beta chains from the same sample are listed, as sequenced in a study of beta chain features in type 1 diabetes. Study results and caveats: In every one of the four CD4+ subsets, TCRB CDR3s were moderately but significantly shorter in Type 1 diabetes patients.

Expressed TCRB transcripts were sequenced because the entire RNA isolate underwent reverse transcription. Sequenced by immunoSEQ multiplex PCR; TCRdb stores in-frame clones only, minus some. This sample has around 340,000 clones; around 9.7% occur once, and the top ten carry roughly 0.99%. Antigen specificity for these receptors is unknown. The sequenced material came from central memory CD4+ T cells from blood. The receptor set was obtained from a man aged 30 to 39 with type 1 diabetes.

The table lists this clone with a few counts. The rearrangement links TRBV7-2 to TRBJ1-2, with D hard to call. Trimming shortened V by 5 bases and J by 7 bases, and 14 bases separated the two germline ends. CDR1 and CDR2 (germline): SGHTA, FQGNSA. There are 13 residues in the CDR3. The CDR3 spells CASSPTQSSGYTF. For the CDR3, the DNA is TGTGCCAGCAGCCCAACGCAATCTTCTGGCTACACCTTC.

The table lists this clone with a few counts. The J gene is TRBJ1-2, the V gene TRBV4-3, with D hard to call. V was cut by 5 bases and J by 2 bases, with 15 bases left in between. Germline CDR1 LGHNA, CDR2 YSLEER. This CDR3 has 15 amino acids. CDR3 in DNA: TGCGCCAGCAGCAAACAACCGGGATCCAACTATGGCTACACCTTC. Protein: CASSKQPGSNYGYTF.

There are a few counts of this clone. The CDR3 region has the DNA TGTGCCAGCAGTGATCGTAGAGGGGGCCAAGAGACCCAGTACTTC. It yields the protein CASSDRRGGQETQYF. The V call is TRBV2, the J call TRBJ2-5; perhaps TRBD1 as D (6 bases). Trimming shortened V by 3 bases and J by 1 base, and 12 bases separated the two germline ends. There are 15 residues in the CDR3. The germline CDR1 and CDR2 sequences are SNHLY and FYNNEI. The full variable domain, its missing parts supplied by reference TRBV2 and TRBJ2-5, is EPEVTQTPSHQVTQMGQEVILRCVPISNHLYFYWYRQILGQKVEFLVSFYNNEISEKSEIFDDQFSVERPDGSNFTLKIRSTKLEDSAMYFCASSDRRGGQETQYFGPGTRLLVL.